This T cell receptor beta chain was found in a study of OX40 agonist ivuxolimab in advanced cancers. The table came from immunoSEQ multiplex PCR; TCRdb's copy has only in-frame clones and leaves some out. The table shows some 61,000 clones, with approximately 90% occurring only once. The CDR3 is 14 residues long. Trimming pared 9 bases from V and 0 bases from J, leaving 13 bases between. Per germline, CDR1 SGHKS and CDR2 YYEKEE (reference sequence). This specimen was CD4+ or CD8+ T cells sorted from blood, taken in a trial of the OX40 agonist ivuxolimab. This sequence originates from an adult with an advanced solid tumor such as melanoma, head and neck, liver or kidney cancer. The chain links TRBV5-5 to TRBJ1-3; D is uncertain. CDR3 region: CATQIYLSGNTIYF. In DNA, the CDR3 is TGTGCCACCCAGATTTACCTCTCTGGAAACACCATATATTTT.